This T cell receptor (beta chain) stems from a study of CD8+CD57+ T cells in acquired aplastic anemia. Across the study: Sorted CD4+ and CD8+ cells gave an average of approximately 3.1 ug of DNA. On average, healthy donors gave 8.5 million to 14 million reads for CD4+ cells. General observations from the study: Common to patients and controls were roughly 30 CD8+ CDR3 sequences.

Germline CDR1 reads SNHLY; CDR2 reads FYNNEI. The V end lost 6 bases, the J end lost 0 bases, and 11 bases lay between the germline ends. The CDR3 extends over 14 amino acids. Profiling of TCR beta VDJ combinations and CDR3 sequences used genomic DNA as template. TCRdb analysed the reads with MiXCR anew, one entry per CDR3 protein. In the table there are about 420,000 distinct CDR3 sequences, 65% to 80% of which are singletons. This clonotype was detected ten times or more. The antigen is undetermined. The clonotype comes from a human donor in good health, serving as a control. This chain links TRBV2 with TRBJ1-1; D unresolved. Source material: sorted CD4+, CD8+, or CD8+CD57+ T cells (not recorded which) from PBMCs. In DNA, the CDR3 is TGTGCCAGCAGGACTCCAACACTGAACACTGAAGCTTTCTTT. Protein sequence: CASRTPTLNTEAFF. The whole variable domain, remainder taken from reference TRBV2 and TRBJ1-1, is EPEVTQTPSHQVTQMGQEVILRCVPISNHLYFYWYRQILGQKVEFLVSFYNNEISEKSEIFDDQFSVERPDGSNFTLKIRSTKLEDSAMYFCASRTPTLNTEAFFGQGTRLTVV.